Each of the 32 T cell receptor beta chains below was sequenced from the same sample in a study of T cell repertoires in cytomegalovirus infection. The antigens these receptors bind are not known. Each CDR3 protein gets one entry after TCRdb re-called the reads with MiXCR. The sample records around 99,000 distinct CDR3 sequences, less than 30% being singletons. This specimen consisted of CD8+ T cells from cultured PBMCs, obtained from culture after CMV antigen stimulation. Receptors were obtained from a human donor in good health (CMV status not recorded). Some clones in this sample may be carry-over from other donors' samples.

Only a few counts were recorded for this clonotype. This chain links TRBV7-8 with TRBJ2-1; 11 bases align to TRBD2. Germline trimming cut 0 bases from V and 6 bases from J; bases unmatched to any gene: 4. CDR1 is SGHVS and CDR2 is FQNEAQ in the germline V gene. The CDR3 has 16 residues. CDR3 DNA: TGTGCCAGCAGCTTAGCTAGCGGGGGGGCCTCCAATGAGCAGTTCTTC. Translation gives CASSLASGGASNEQFF.

This chain joins TRBV27 and TRBJ1-2; the match to TRBD1 covers 9 bases. Germline loops: CDR1 MNHEY, CDR2 SMNVEV (reference sequence). With 8 bases clipped from V and 3 bases from J, the junction kept 4 bases outside the gene matches. CDR3 length: 13 amino acids. The CDR3 nucleotides read TGTGCCAGCCGGGACAGGGTTGACTATGGCTACACCTTC. Protein product: CASRDRVDYGYTF.

This clonotype was observed a few times. The chain employs TRBV7-9 and TRBJ2-5, with a weak D call TRBD2 (6 bases). CDR1 SEHNR and CDR2 FQNEAQ come from the germline V gene (reference sequence). There are 15 residues in the CDR3. The V end lost 5 bases, the J end lost 2 bases, and 15 bases lay between the germline ends. The CDR3 bases are TGTGCCAGCAGCCTAGGTGCGGGGTTTCAAGAGACCCAGTACTTC. Translated: CASSLGAGFQETQYF.

V and J are TRBV3-1 and TRBJ2-3; 7 bases are shared with TRBD1. V gave up 0 bases and J gave up 2 bases; unmatched junction bases: 8. Germline lookup yields CDR1 LGHDT and CDR2 YNNKEL (reference sequence). The CDR3 sequence is 17 residues long. The DNA of the CDR3 is TGTGCCAGCAGCCAAGATAGGGACAGACTCTTCACAGATACGCAGTATTTT. This sequence encodes CASSQDRDRLFTDTQYF.

This clonotype was observed a few times. The genes are TRBV6-5 and TRBJ2-2; no definite D call. With 0 bases removed from V and 8 bases from J, the gap between germline ends came to 7 bases. This CDR3 is 13 amino acids long. Per the germline V gene, CDR1 is MNHEY and CDR2 is SVGAGI. The CDR3 DNA reads as TGTGCCAGCAGTTACTCGATTTCTGGGGAGCTGTTTTTT. The encoded protein is CASSYSISGELFF.

The chain is built from TRBV6-1 and TRBJ2-7; TRBD2 is a possible D gene (8 bases). The CDR3 is made up of 16 amino acids. The V end was cut by 3 bases, the J end by 2 bases, with 17 bases between. Germline CDR1 is MNHNS and CDR2 is SASEGT. CDR3 sequence (DNA): TGTGCCAGCAGTGAGGGACTAGGACAGGCGACCTACGAGCAGTACTTC. Translation: CASSEGLGQATYEQYF.

The V call is TRBV5-1, the J call TRBJ2-3, with a weak D call TRBD1 (5 bases). CDR3 length: 18 residues. Trimming pared 1 base from V and 5 bases from J, leaving 23 bases between. CDR1 and CDR2 (germline): SGHRS, YFSETQ. CDR3 region: CASSLSPMGPGRVDTQYF. The CDR3 coding sequence is TGCGCCAGCAGCTTGTCCCCGATGGGGCCCGGACGGGTAGATACGCAGTATTTT.

The genes are TRBV7-9 and TRBJ1-4; the match to TRBD1 covers 10 bases. The CDR3 runs to 15 residues. Trimming at V came to 5 bases and at J to 8 bases, leaving 8 bases not matched to a gene. In germline, CDR1 is SEHNR, CDR2 FQNEAQ (reference sequence). CDR3 DNA: TGTGCCAGCAGCCCCCGGGACAGGGGAGTCGAAAAACTGTTTTTT. Its translation: CASSPRDRGVEKLFF. The whole variable domain, remainder taken from reference TRBV7-9 and TRBJ1-4, is DTGVSQNPRHKITKRGQNVTFRCDPISEHNRLYWYRQTLGQGPEFLTYFQNEAQLEKSRLLSDRFSAERPKGSFSTLEIQRTEQGDSAMYLCASSPRDRGVEKLFFGSGTQLSVL.

A word on this clonotype: A read error is possible here, since a much larger clone lies one base away. The conserved closing phenylalanine or tryptophan is absent in this CDR3, likely reflecting a read error. V usage is TRBV12-3 or TRBV12-4 and J usage is TRBJ2-2; D is uncertain. The CDR3 is 14 residues long. V lost 1 base to trimming and J lost 1 base, with 4 bases between them. CDR3 DNA sequence: TGTGCCAGCAGTTTAGAGGGGAACACCGGGGAGCTGTTTTCT. Amino acid sequence: CASSLEGNTGELFS.

Comments on this clonotype: Since a much larger clone is just one base distant, this may be a read error. The V call is TRBV7-3, the J call TRBJ1-2; D remains ambiguous. This CDR3 has 14 residues. Germline CDR1 and CDR2: SGHTA and FQGTGA. V lost 6 bases and J 8 bases, leaving 19 bases between the germline ends. The CDR3 sequence is CASRMSNNSGGYTF. The CDR3 region has the DNA TGTGCCAGCAGGATGAGCAACAACTCGGGGGGCTACACCTTC.

This clonotype was seen only a few times. V gene TRBV14 combines with J gene TRBJ2-1, with a weak D call TRBD2 (6 bases). V was clipped by 4 bases and J by 5 bases, with 30 bases between them. Germline CDR1 is SGHDN and CDR2 is FVKESK. The CDR3 loop spans 20 amino acids. This chain's CDR3 is CASSLEGRLVGTLPDNEQFF. The CDR3 DNA reads as TGTGCCAGCAGCCTTGAGGGTCGACTAGTCGGAACCCTACCCGACAATGAGCAGTTCTTC.

V gene TRBV6-6 combines with J gene TRBJ1-1; D gene ambiguous. The germline V gene encodes CDR1 MNHNY and CDR2 SVGAGI (reference sequence). The CDR3 has 11 amino acids. V lost 2 bases and J 8 bases, leaving 6 bases between the germline ends. Written as DNA, the CDR3 is TGTGCCAGCAGTTACGAAAAGGAAGCTTTCTTT. Translation: CASSYEKEAFF.

This clonotype has at least ten counts. This rearrangement joins TRBV7-6 to TRBJ2-2; D may match TRBD1 or TRBD2 (5 bases each). This CDR3 spans 14 amino acids. V lost 5 bases and J lost 6, with 13 bases in between. Germline V CDR1 and CDR2: SGHVS, FNYEAQ. CDR3 residues: CASSLTSGPGELFF. The CDR3 DNA sequence: TGTGCCAGCAGCCTAACCTCGGGGCCCGGGGAGCTGTTTTTT.

This clonotype showed up just a few times. The CDR3 sequence: CAISEDLATGELFF. The CDR3 DNA is TGTGCCATCAGTGAGGACCTCGCCACCGGGGAGCTGTTTTTT. The J gene is TRBJ2-2, the V gene TRBV10-3; D call uncertain. The V gene's germline CDR1 is ENHRY and CDR2 SYGVKD. V was pared by 2 bases and J by 4 bases, with 8 bases between. The CDR3 is made up of 14 amino acids.

The V gene is TRBV5-5, the J gene TRBJ1-6; 7 nucleotides agree with TRBD1. The CDR3 is 13 residues long. Germline V lookup: CDR1 SGHKS, CDR2 YYEKEE (reference sequence). J gave up 9 bases and V 4 bases, and 4 bases lay outside the gene matches. This chain's CDR3 is CASSLDRASPLHF. The CDR3, as DNA: TGTGCCAGCAGCCTCGACAGGGCTTCACCCCTCCACTTT. Together with reference TRBV5-5 and TRBJ1-6, the CDR3 gives the full variable domain: DAGVTQSPTHLIKTRGQQVTLRCSPISGHKSVSWYQQVLGQGPQFIFQYYEKEERGRGNFPDRFSARQFPNYSSELNVNALLLGDSALYLCASSLDRASPLHFGNGTRLTVT.

The chain joins TRBV6-6 to TRBJ1-2, with 7 nucleotides matching TRBD1. Germline V lookup: CDR1 MNHNY, CDR2 SVGAGI (reference sequence). The CDR3 sequence is 12 residues long. The J segment lost 11 bases and the V segment lost 0 bases, leaving 3 bases of the junction unmatched. The CDR3 DNA reads TGTGCCAGCAGTTACTCGTTGACAGGGTACACCTTC. Protein sequence: CASSYSLTGYTF.

This clonotype was seen ten or more times. The chain carries TRBV7-9 and TRBJ2-1; 9 bases are shared with TRBD1. The ends lost 3 bases at V and 10 bases at J; junction bases unmatched: 7. This CDR3 has 14 amino acids. Germline V gives CDR1 SEHNR, CDR2 FQNEAQ (reference sequence). CDR3 loop: CASSFRDREQEQFF. DNA for the CDR3: TGTGCCAGCAGCTTCCGGGACAGGGAACAGGAGCAGTTCTTC.

This clonotype was found a few times. The V and J genes are TRBV11-2 and TRBJ1-3; 9 bases align to TRBD1. Germline CDR1 is SGHAT and CDR2 is FQNNGV. This CDR3 region has 15 residues. Trimming cost V 5 bases and J 2 bases; bases outside gene matches: 4. The CDR3 coding sequence is TGTGCCAGCAGCCATAGACAGGGGGCTGGAAACACCATATATTTT. Protein: CASSHRQGAGNTIYF.

This clonotype was found a few times. The junction departs from germline at one end; a sequencing error may be responsible. This chain connects TRBV7-9 to TRBJ2-1; 8 bases fit TRBD1. CDR3 length: 12 residues. Germline V lookup: CDR1 SEHNR, CDR2 FQNEAQ (reference sequence). The CDR3 loop is CASSIRPDRVVF. CDR3 nucleotide sequence: TGTGCCAGCAGCATCCGACCGGACAGGGTTGTCTTC.

This chain connects TRBV20-1 to TRBJ2-1, with 8 bases lining up with TRBD2. This CDR3 is 12 amino acids long. CDR1 is DFQATT and CDR2 is SNEGSKA in the germline V gene (reference sequence). J gave up 7 bases and V 3 bases, and 2 bases lay outside the gene matches. This CDR3 reads CSASGGGNEQFF. CDR3 sequence (DNA): TGCAGTGCTAGCGGGGGGGGAAATGAGCAGTTCTTC.

This clonotype occurred many times. J is TRBJ1-5 and V is TRBV6-5, with a tentative D call TRBD1 (5 bases). The CDR3 loop spans 17 amino acids. Germline V gene lookup returns CDR1 MNHEY and CDR2 SVGAGI. V lost 6 bases and J 0 bases, leaving 18 bases between the germline ends. CDR3 coding DNA: TGTGCCAGCAGCCGCATGGGGCAGCACTATAGCAATCAGCCCCAGCATTTT. Protein sequence: CASSRMGQHYSNQPQHF.

The chain employs TRBV10-3 and TRBJ2-1, with D perhaps matching TRBD1 or TRBD2 (5 bases each). CDR1 and CDR2 (germline): ENHRY, SYGVKD. V gave up 5 bases and J gave up 0 bases, with 11 bases separating them. CDR3 length: 15 amino acids. Written as DNA, the CDR3 is TGTGCCATCAGTCGGGACCACAACTCCTACAATGAGCAGTTCTTC. This sequence encodes CAISRDHNSYNEQFF.

The chain is built from TRBV24-1 and TRBJ1-1; TRBD1 agrees at 10 bases. V shed 7 bases and J 5 bases; nucleotides not matched to a gene: 9. Germline CDR1 reads KGHDR; CDR2 reads SFDVKD. This CDR3 has 15 amino acids. The CDR3 reads CATSGQGDLGTEAFF. CDR3 sequence (DNA): TGTGCCACCAGCGGACAGGGGGACCTTGGGACTGAAGCTTTCTTT.

This rearrangement joins TRBV5-1 to TRBJ1-1; the D is unclear. The V end was cut by 1 base, the J end by 0 bases, with 13 bases between. The germline CDR1 and CDR2 sequences are SGHRS and YFSETQ. CDR3 size: 16 residues. The CDR3 coding sequence is TGCGCCAGCAGCTTGTCTTGGAGTGGGGTGAACACTGAAGCTTTCTTT. Its protein product is CASSLSWSGVNTEAFF.

The chain uses TRBV7-8 and TRBJ2-5, with TRBD2 identical over 7 bases. Germline lookup yields CDR1 SGHVS and CDR2 FQNEAQ. The CDR3 loop spans 15 amino acids. J was trimmed by 5 bases and V by 5 bases; bases with no gene match: 11. The CDR3 loop is CASSPPDGGWETQYF. CDR3 bases: TGTGCCAGCAGCCCTCCGGACGGGGGGTGGGAGACCCAGTACTTC. Together with reference TRBV7-8 and TRBJ2-5, the CDR3 gives the full variable domain: GAGVSQSPRYKVAKRGQDVALRCDPISGHVSLFWYQQALGQGPEFLTYFQNEAQLDKSGLPSDRFFAERPEGSVSTLKIQRTQQEDSAVYLCASSPPDGGWETQYFGPGTRLLVL.

The V call is TRBV4-3, the J call TRBJ2-7; 10 positions agree with TRBD2. The V and J ends lost 2 bases and 4 bases, in that order; junction bases with no gene match: 8. The CDR3 consists of 16 residues. Per the germline V gene, CDR1 is LGHNA and CDR2 is YSLEER. CDR3 region: CASSQIAGGTIYEQYF. Here the CDR3 DNA reads TGCGCCAGCAGCCAAATAGCGGGGGGCACAATTTACGAGCAGTACTTC.

This chain uses TRBV11-2 with TRBJ1-1; 7 positions match TRBD1. Germline CDR1 and CDR2: SGHAT and FQNNGV. The CDR3 has 14 amino acids. J lost 7 bases, V lost 3 bases, and 8 bases had no gene match. The CDR3 sequence is CASSLTGTGNEAFF. The CDR3 bases are TGTGCCAGCAGCTTGACAGGGACGGGGAATGAAGCTTTCTTT.

This clonotype was counted between two and nine times. For the CDR3, the DNA is TGTGCCAGCAGCCCCTCGTTCGGGACCACTGAAGCTTTCTTT. It translates to CASSPSFGTTEAFF. The rearrangement uses TRBV7-9 and TRBJ1-1, with D possibly being TRBD1 (5 bases). Germline CDR1 and CDR2: SEHNR and FQNEAQ (reference sequence). The ends were cut back, 5 bases at V and 4 bases at J, with 14 bases in the middle. The CDR3 spans 14 residues.

Ten or more counts support this clonotype. The gene calls are TRBV6-1 and TRBJ2-1; tentatively, D is TRBD1 or TRBD2 (6 bases each). In germline, CDR1 is MNHNS, CDR2 SASEGT. The CDR3 length is 14 residues. V gave up 5 bases and J gave up 5 bases, with 13 bases separating them. The CDR3 DNA follows: TGTGCCAGCAGTTGGAGGGGGGCAAACAATGAGCAGTTCTTC. Translation: CASSWRGANNEQFF.

The CDR3 coding sequence is TGCAGTTCCAAGGGGGAGAACACTGAAGCTTTCTTT. Translated: CSSKGENTEAFF. The chain recombines TRBV20-1 with TRBJ1-1; a weak D match, TRBD1 (6 bases). Trimming removed 8 bases from V and 1 base from J, with 11 bases in between. Per germline, CDR1 DFQATT and CDR2 SNEGSKA (reference sequence). CDR3 length equals 12 residues.

This clonotype was found many times. CDR3 coding DNA: TGTGCCAGCAGCACGGGGGGCACAGGGAATGAGCAGTTCTTC. The encoded protein is CASSTGGTGNEQFF. The V call is TRBV7-9, the J call TRBJ2-1, with D tentatively TRBD2 (7 bases). Trimming took off 5 bases at V and 7 bases at J, with 15 bases between the two ends. The CDR3 loop spans 14 amino acids. Looked up from germline, CDR1 is SEHNR and CDR2 is FQNEAQ (reference sequence).

V gene TRBV11-2 combines with J gene TRBJ2-1, with 10 bases fitting TRBD2. CDR3 length equals 15 residues. Per germline, CDR1 SGHAT and CDR2 FQNNGV. The J segment lost 8 bases and the V segment lost 5 bases, leaving 9 bases of the junction unmatched. CDR3 in DNA: TGTGCCAGCAGCGCACCCGGGACTAGCGTCTATGAGCAGTTCTTC. Amino acid sequence: CASSAPGTSVYEQFF.